Each of the 24 T cell receptor beta chains below was sequenced from the same sample in a study of cytomegalovirus exposure and HLA in healthy donors. The primer mix had 60 Vbeta and 13 Jbeta primers. Data came from immunoSEQ multiplex PCR; TCRdb stores just in-frame clones and leaves some out. The sample consists of under 150,000 clones, 60% to 85% of them appearing once. The source material was PBMCs. These receptors all stem from a man younger than 40 in good health and CMV-seronegative.

The chain links TRBV6-6 to TRBJ1-5; TRBD1 is a possible D gene (6 bases). There are 15 residues in the CDR3. The germline V and J ends were trimmed by 4 bases and 5 bases, with 15 bases remaining between them. Germline V gene lookup returns CDR1 MNHNY and CDR2 SVGAGI (reference sequence). As DNA, the CDR3 is TGTGCCAGCAGTTCCCCGAGGGGGGGGGATCAGCCCCAGCATTTT. Amino acid sequence: CASSSPRGGDQPQHF.

The chain combines TRBV6-1 with TRBJ1-5; D unresolved. The V gene lost 4 bases and the J gene lost 0 bases, with 4 bases spanning the gap. The CDR3 is 13 amino acids. The germline V gene has CDR1 MNHNS and CDR2 SASEGT. The CDR3: CASSGASNQPQHF. The CDR3 region has the DNA TGTGCCAGCAGTGGGGCTAGCAATCAGCCCCAGCATTTT.

The V and J genes are TRBV11-2 and TRBJ1-1; D call uncertain. The CDR3 loop spans 12 amino acids. The germline V gene has CDR1 SGHAT and CDR2 FQNNGV. V was cut by 2 bases and J by 5 bases, with 6 bases left in between. The DNA of the CDR3 is TGTGCCAGCAGCTTACTCCGGACTGAAGCTTTCTTT. Residues: CASSLLRTEAFF.

The chain carries TRBV9 and TRBJ2-1; D not resolved. The CDR3 spans 12 residues. Trimming removed 3 bases from V and 4 bases from J, with 5 bases in between. Germline loops: CDR1 SGDLS, CDR2 YYNGEE. The CDR3 coding sequence is TGTGCCAGCAGCGCCACATACAATGAGCAGTTCTTC. Its protein is CASSATYNEQFF.

The chain uses TRBV4-2 and TRBJ1-5; TRBD1 is a possible D gene (5 bases). Germline V gene sequence: CDR1 LGHNA, CDR2 YNFKEQ. V was pared by 1 base and J by 6 bases, with 16 bases between. The CDR3 is 16 amino acids. The CDR3 loop reads CASSQGPDSPGQPQHF. CDR3 sequence (DNA): TGTGCCAGCAGCCAAGGACCCGACAGCCCCGGTCAGCCCCAGCATTTT.

Concerning this clone: At one end, the junction sequence differs from germline, possibly due to a read error. This chain links TRBV2 with TRBJ1-2, with a weak D call TRBD1 (6 bases). From germline, CDR1 is SNHLY and CDR2 FYNNEI. There are 11 residues in the CDR3. CDR3 protein: CASSDYGTQNF. DNA of the CDR3: TGTGCCAGCAGTGATTATGGGACACAAAACTTC.

The chain links TRBV10-3 to TRBJ1-1; no clear D. This CDR3 is 18 amino acids long. V was pared by 7 bases and J by 0 bases, with 24 bases between. CDR1 ENHRY and CDR2 SYGVKD come from the germline V gene. CDR3 amino acids: CAITPGPGVNEMNTEAFF. For the CDR3, the DNA is TGTGCCATCACCCCTGGGCCCGGGGTGAACGAGATGAACACTGAAGCTTTCTTT.

CDR3: CASSTDRASNEAFF. The CDR3 DNA follows: TGTGCCAGCAGTACGGACAGGGCTTCGAATGAAGCTTTCTTT. The chain recombines TRBV25-1 with TRBJ1-1; 8 nucleotides align to TRBD1. The germline gives CDR1 MGHDK, CDR2 SYGVNS. V was pared by 5 bases and J by 7 bases, with 9 bases of the junction left unmatched. The CDR3 extends over 14 amino acids.

The V and J genes are TRBV19 and TRBJ1-1, with 8 positions matching TRBD1. Trimming cost V 7 bases and J 4 bases; bases outside gene matches: 11. Germline CDR1 is LNHDA and CDR2 is SQIVND (reference sequence). The CDR3 extends over 15 amino acids. As DNA, the CDR3 is TGTGCCAGTAATACACCCACAGGGGGGATCACTGAAGCTTTCTTT. Protein product: CASNTPTGGITEAFF.

This clone was seen only once. The V and J genes are TRBV27 and TRBJ2-4; the D gene is possibly TRBD1 (7 bases). V lost 3 bases and J 5 bases, leaving 14 bases between the germline ends. CDR3 size: 15 residues. CDR1 is MNHEY and CDR2 is SMNVEV in the germline V gene (reference sequence). The DNA for the CDR3 is TGTGCCAGCAGTTTGCAGGGGGGTAGGGAAAACATTCAGTACTTC. Translation: CASSLQGGRENIQYF.

V usage is TRBV7-6 and J usage is TRBJ2-7; 9 positions match TRBD2. V lost 3 bases to trimming and J lost 4 bases; unmatched junction nucleotides: 7. Germline CDR1 and CDR2: SGHVS and FNYEAQ. This CDR3 is built from 15 residues. The CDR3 reads CASSFVGGGAYEQYF. The DNA of the CDR3 is TGTGCCAGCAGCTTCGTGGGCGGGGGGGCTTACGAGCAGTACTTC.

V gene TRBV6-1 combines with J gene TRBJ2-3, with 9 bases that match TRBD1. The CDR3 sequence is 17 residues long. The V and J ends lost 4 bases and 1 base, in that order; junction bases with no gene match: 9. Germline values: CDR1 MNHNS, CDR2 SASEGT. CDR3 in DNA: TGTGCCAGCAGTGCCCGAGGGACAGGGTTCGGCACAGATACGCAGTATTTT. It yields the protein CASSARGTGFGTDTQYF.

This chain uses TRBV2 with TRBJ1-1; D is ambiguous. This CDR3 spans 13 amino acids. The V end was cut by 5 bases, the J end by 10 bases, with 17 bases between. Germline V gene data show CDR1 as SNHLY and CDR2 as FYNNEI. The CDR3 sequence: CASSYGGFQGAFF. CDR3 bases: TGTGCCAGCAGTTACGGAGGGTTTCAAGGAGCTTTCTTT. The complete variable domain, with remaining parts taken from reference TRBV2 and TRBJ1-1, reads EPEVTQTPSHQVTQMGQEVILRCVPISNHLYFYWYRQILGQKVEFLVSFYNNEISEKSEIFDDQFSVERPDGSNFTLKIRSTKLEDSAMYFCASSYGGFQGAFFGQGTRLTVV.

The V and J genes are TRBV4-3 and TRBJ2-7, with 12 nucleotides matching TRBD2. The CDR3 is 20 amino acids. The ends lost 0 bases at V and 2 bases at J; junction bases unmatched: 14. Per the germline V gene, CDR1 is LGHNA and CDR2 is YSLEER. The CDR3 coding sequence is TGCGCCAGCAGCCAAGATAAGTTAACTAGCGGGGGGCCGATTACCTACGAGCAGTACTTC. Translating it yields CASSQDKLTSGGPITYEQYF.

This clone was detected only once. The V gene is TRBV4-3, the J gene TRBJ2-7; the match to TRBD1 covers 11 bases. This CDR3 comprises 14 residues. The J segment lost 7 bases and the V segment lost 4 bases, leaving 6 bases of the junction unmatched. Germline-derived CDR1 and CDR2 are LGHNA and YSLEER. The CDR3 nucleotides read TGCGCCAGCAGCCCCGGGACAGGGGGATGGGAGCAGTACTTC. Translated: CASSPGTGGWEQYF.

This clone was counted once. The chain couples TRBV11-2 to TRBJ1-3; D is uncertain. V lost 4 bases, J lost 4 bases, and 8 bases lay in between. The CDR3 is made up of 13 amino acids. The germline CDR1 and CDR2 sequences are SGHAT and FQNNGV. This CDR3 is CASSYSGGNTIYF. As DNA, the CDR3 is TGTGCCAGCAGCTATTCTGGCGGAAACACCATATATTTT.

This clone was seen more than once but under ten times. The rearrangement links TRBV28 to TRBJ1-2; D gene unclear. Germline V gives CDR1 MDHEN, CDR2 SYDVKM. This CDR3 region has 12 residues. Trimming left V 6 bases short and J 2 bases short, with 7 bases between. The CDR3 protein is CASSLTNYGYTF. The CDR3 coding sequence is TGTGCCAGCAGCCTGACAAACTATGGCTACACCTTC.

J is TRBJ1-1 and V is TRBV9; D perhaps matches TRBD1 (5 bases). The V gene's germline CDR1 is SGDLS and CDR2 YYNGEE. The CDR3 is 14 residues long. Trimming shortened V by 6 bases and J by 0 bases, and 12 bases separated the two germline ends. The CDR3: CASTRDLLNTEAFF. The DNA of the CDR3 is TGTGCCAGCACTAGGGACTTATTGAACACTGAAGCTTTCTTT.

This rearrangement joins TRBV28 to TRBJ2-5; TRBD1 matches at 10 bases. The germline gives CDR1 MDHEN, CDR2 SYDVKM. The CDR3 is 14 amino acids. V gave up 5 bases and J gave up 2 bases; unmatched junction bases: 2. The CDR3 loop reads CASSKDRGQETQYF. CDR3 nucleotide sequence: TGTGCCAGCAGTAAGGACAGGGGGCAAGAGACCCAGTACTTC.

On this clone: Other DNA sequences of this sample code for an identical CDR3. V and J are TRBV5-1 and TRBJ2-7; 7 bases line up with TRBD2. The V segment lost 1 base and the J segment 3 bases; nucleotides outside the gene matches: 4. This CDR3 is built from 14 residues. CDR1 and CDR2 (germline): SGHRS, YFSETQ. CDR3 bases: TGCGCCAGCAGCTTGACCGGGGAGGGCTACGAGCAGTACTTC. Translation: CASSLTGEGYEQYF.

This chain joins TRBV7-2 and TRBJ2-3; possibly TRBD2 for D (5 bases). Trimming pared 3 bases from V and 4 bases from J, leaving 20 bases between. The CDR3 is 17 residues long. CDR1 is SGHTA and CDR2 is FQGNSA in the germline V gene. The CDR3: CASSLDSVNRGADTQYF. Here the CDR3 DNA reads TGTGCCAGCAGCTTGGACTCAGTTAACCGCGGCGCAGATACGCAGTATTTT.

The J gene is TRBJ2-7, the V gene TRBV11-1, with D possibly being TRBD1 (6 bases). Trimming pared 4 bases from V and 3 bases from J, leaving 13 bases between. Germline V gene sequence: CDR1 SGHAT, CDR2 FQDESV (reference sequence). This CDR3 has 14 residues. CDR3 sequence reads: CASSSSDSFYEQYF. The DNA of the CDR3 is TGTGCCAGCAGCTCCTCGGACAGTTTCTACGAGCAGTACTTC.

V is TRBV29-1 and J is TRBJ1-4; 7 bases map to TRBD1. The CDR3 is made up of 12 amino acids. Germline V gives CDR1 SQVTM, CDR2 ANQGSEA. V shed 5 bases and J 7 bases; nucleotides not matched to a gene: 4. The DNA of the CDR3 is TGCAGCGTTTCAGGGGGTAGTGAAAAACTGTTTTTT. This gives the protein CSVSGGSEKLFF.

The chain employs TRBV28 and TRBJ2-1, with 9 bases aligning to TRBD2. V lost 8 bases and J lost 4; bases outside the gene matches: 6. The CDR3 spans 14 residues. Germline V gives CDR1 MDHEN, CDR2 SYDVKM. DNA for the CDR3: TGTGCCAGCGTAGCGGGGGTGGGGTACAATGAGCAGTTCTTC. It yields the protein CASVAGVGYNEQFF.